The 14 T cell receptor beta chains given below trace back to one sample, sequenced in a study of T cell repertoires in cytomegalovirus infection. For these TCRs, the target antigens are not known. Using its own MiXCR run on the reads, TCRdb lists one record per CDR3 protein. Counted here are 360,000 or so distinct CDR3 sequences, just under 35% occurring once; the ten biggest clones make up about 13%. The sample consisted of cultured PBMCs, taken from culture after CMV antigen stimulation. Receptors were obtained from a human donor in good health (CMV status not recorded). Some clones in this sample may be carry-over from other donors' samples.

There are a few counts of this clonotype. This rearrangement joins TRBV20-1 to TRBJ1-1, with 11 bases matching TRBD1. V gave up 5 bases and J gave up 5 bases; unmatched junction bases: 7. In germline, CDR1 is DFQATT, CDR2 SNEGSKA (reference sequence). The CDR3 sequence is 14 residues long. The CDR3 region has the DNA TGCAGTGCTCTTCGGACAGGGGGCACAACTGAAGCTTTCTTT. Translating it yields CSALRTGGTTEAFF.

Here the CDR3 reads CASSLAIVGGEQFF. The CDR3 DNA follows: TGCGCCAGCAGCTTGGCGATAGTCGGCGGTGAGCAGTTCTTC. The chain joins TRBV5-1 to TRBJ2-1; D is uncertain. This CDR3 spans 14 amino acids. V gave up 0 bases and J gave up 9 bases, with 13 bases separating them. CDR1 is SGHRS, CDR2 YFSETQ, per germline. Using reference TRBV5-1 and TRBJ2-1 for the parts outside the CDR3, the full variable domain is KAGVTQTPRYLIKTRGQQVTLSCSPISGHRSVSWYQQTPGQGLQFLFEYFSETQRNKGNFPGRFSGRQFSNSRSEMNVSTLELGDSALYLCASSLAIVGGEQFFGPGTRLTVL.

The CDR3 DNA sequence: TGTGCCAGCAGCTTAACGGACAGGGTGGACTACACCTTC. It encodes CASSLTDRVDYTF. The rearrangement links TRBV7-9 to TRBJ1-2, with 8 bases lining up with TRBD1. J was trimmed by 10 bases and V by 2 bases; bases with no gene match: 6. Germline CDR1 is SEHNR and CDR2 is FQNEAQ (reference sequence). The CDR3 totals 13 residues.

This clonotype was counted ten times or more. The V and J genes are TRBV20-1 and TRBJ2-1, with TRBD2 matching 8 bases. CDR3 length equals 13 residues. With V trimmed by 3 bases and J by 6 bases, 4 bases remained unmatched. The germline V gene encodes CDR1 DFQATT and CDR2 SNEGSKA (reference sequence). The CDR3 protein is CSASGRALNEQFF. Written as DNA, the CDR3 is TGCAGTGCTAGCGGGAGGGCCCTCAATGAGCAGTTCTTC.

The chain couples TRBV28 to TRBJ2-1; 11 nucleotides align to TRBD2. V dropped 10 bases and J dropped 2; count of bases not matched to a gene: 4. Germline lookup yields CDR1 MDHEN and CDR2 SYDVKM. The CDR3 consists of 14 residues. CDR3 region: CATSTSGTYNEQFF. The CDR3 DNA reads TGTGCCACCTCGACTAGCGGGACCTACAATGAGCAGTTCTTC.

This clonotype was observed a handful of times. V and J are TRBV4-1 and TRBJ1-1; a possible D gene is TRBD1 (5 bases). Germline V gene data show CDR1 as MGHRA and CDR2 as YSYEKL. Trimming took 1 base from V and 0 from J, leaving 9 bases between them. This CDR3 has 15 residues. CDR3 region: CASSQAGRLNTEAFF. The CDR3 region has the DNA TGCGCCAGCAGCCAAGCGGGACGCTTGAACACTGAAGCTTTCTTT.

V is TRBV9 and J is TRBJ2-3; D is perhaps TRBD2 (6 bases). This CDR3 has 16 residues. The V end was cut by 0 bases, the J end by 0 bases, with 11 bases between. Germline V gene sequence: CDR1 SGDLS, CDR2 YYNGEE. This CDR3 reads CASSVGGSGSTDTQYF. DNA of the CDR3: TGTGCCAGCAGCGTAGGGGGGAGCGGGAGCACAGATACGCAGTATTTT.

The chain combines TRBV2 with TRBJ2-1, with 8 bases lining up with TRBD2. CDR3 size: 18 residues. Germline V gives CDR1 SNHLY, CDR2 FYNNEI. The junction had 12 bases not matched to a gene; V was cut back by 3 bases and J by 2 bases. The CDR3 DNA reads as TGTGCCAGCAGTGATGTAAGTTGGCGGGAGGATACCTACAATGAGCAGTTCTTC. Translated, it gives CASSDVSWREDTYNEQFF.

The CDR3 spells CASSSSSDPEAFF. The CDR3 DNA sequence: TGTGCCAGCAGCTCAAGTTCTGATCCTGAAGCTTTCTTT. The rearrangement links TRBV7-8 to TRBJ1-1, with no clear D. Per germline, CDR1 SGHVS and CDR2 FQNEAQ. This CDR3 has 13 residues. The V gene lost 4 bases and the J gene lost 6 bases, with 12 bases spanning the gap.

The rearrangement joins TRBV19 to TRBJ2-4; D unclear. V lost 2 bases and J 0 bases, leaving 5 bases between the germline ends. CDR3 length: 14 residues. The germline CDR1 and CDR2 sequences are LNHDA and SQIVND (reference sequence). The CDR3: CASSITQAKNIQYF. The CDR3 bases are TGTGCCAGTAGTATAACCCAAGCCAAAAACATTCAGTACTTC.

To note about this clonotype: At one end, the junction sequence differs from germline, possibly due to a read error. The chain employs TRBV7-2 and TRBJ1-3; D possibly corresponds to TRBD1 (5 bases). The CDR3 has 13 residues. Germline assignment: CDR1 SGHTA and CDR2 FQGNSA. CDR3 region: CASSLANAGTRVF. CDR3 sequence (DNA): TGTGCCAGCAGCTTAGCCAACGCCGGGACCCGGGTTTTT.

This chain joins TRBV6-5 and TRBJ2-1; 11 bases match TRBD1. Per germline, CDR1 MNHEY and CDR2 SVGAGI. V trimming: 6 bases; J trimming: 9 bases; junction bases outside the gene matches: 16. This CDR3 is built from 17 residues. Here the CDR3 reads CASRQTGTGGAQVEQFF. In DNA, the CDR3 is TGTGCCAGCAGGCAAACCGGGACAGGGGGTGCCCAAGTTGAGCAGTTCTTC.

This clonotype was picked up a small number of times. J is TRBJ1-4 and V is TRBV7-9; 8 positions match TRBD1. The V gene end was trimmed by 4 bases and the J gene end by 8 bases; junction bases not matched to a gene: 3. Germline V CDR1 and CDR2: SEHNR, FQNEAQ (reference sequence). The CDR3 spans 13 residues. The CDR3 is CASSWDRREKLFF. CDR3 coding DNA: TGTGCCAGCAGCTGGGACAGGAGGGAAAAACTGTTTTTT.

This clonotype was detected only a few times. The chain is built from TRBV7-6 and TRBJ2-5; possibly TRBD2 for D (7 bases). Germline CDR1 reads SGHVS; CDR2 reads FNYEAQ. Deletions cut 2 bases from V and 5 bases from J, with 15 bases between. The CDR3 spans 15 residues. CDR3: CASSLHRGAKETQYF. The CDR3, as DNA: TGTGCCAGCAGCTTACATCGGGGGGCCAAGGAGACCCAGTACTTC. Based on the CDR3 plus reference TRBV7-6 and TRBJ2-5, the full variable domain is GAGVSQSPRYKVTKRGQDVALRCDPISGHVSLYWYRQALGQGPEFLTYFNYEAQQDKSGLPNDRFSAERPEGSISTLTIQRTEQRDSAMYRCASSLHRGAKETQYFGPGTRLLVL.